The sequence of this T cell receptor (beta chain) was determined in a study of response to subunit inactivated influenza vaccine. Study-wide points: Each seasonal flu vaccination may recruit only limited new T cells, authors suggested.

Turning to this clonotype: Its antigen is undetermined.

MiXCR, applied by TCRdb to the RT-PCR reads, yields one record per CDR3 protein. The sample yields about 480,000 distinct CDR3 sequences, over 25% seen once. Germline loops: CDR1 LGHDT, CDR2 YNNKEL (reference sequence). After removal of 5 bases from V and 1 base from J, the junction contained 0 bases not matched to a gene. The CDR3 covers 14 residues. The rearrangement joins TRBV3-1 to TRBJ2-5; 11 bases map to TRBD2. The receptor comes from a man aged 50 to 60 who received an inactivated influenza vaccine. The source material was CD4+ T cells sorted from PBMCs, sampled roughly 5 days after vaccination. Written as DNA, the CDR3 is TGTGCCAGCAGCGGGACTAGCGGCCAAGAGACCCAGTACTTC. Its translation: CASSGTSGQETQYF.